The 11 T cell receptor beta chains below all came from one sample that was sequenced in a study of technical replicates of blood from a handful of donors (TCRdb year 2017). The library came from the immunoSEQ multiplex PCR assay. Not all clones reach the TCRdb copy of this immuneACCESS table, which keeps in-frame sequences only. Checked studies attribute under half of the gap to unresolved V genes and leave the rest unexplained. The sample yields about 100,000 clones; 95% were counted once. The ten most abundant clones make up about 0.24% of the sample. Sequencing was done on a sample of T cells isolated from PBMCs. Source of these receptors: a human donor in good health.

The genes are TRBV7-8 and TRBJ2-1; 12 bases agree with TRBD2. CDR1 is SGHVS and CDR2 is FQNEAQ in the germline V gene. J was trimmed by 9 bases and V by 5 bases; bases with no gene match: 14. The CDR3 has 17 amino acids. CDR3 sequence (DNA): TGTGCCAGCAGCAAATCAATACTAGCGGGAGGAATTGGTGAGCAGTTCTTC. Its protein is CASSKSILAGGIGEQFF.

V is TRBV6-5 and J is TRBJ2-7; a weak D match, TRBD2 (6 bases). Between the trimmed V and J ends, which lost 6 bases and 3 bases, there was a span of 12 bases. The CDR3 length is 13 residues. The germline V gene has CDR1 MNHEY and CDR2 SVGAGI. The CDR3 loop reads CASRKAGFYEQYF. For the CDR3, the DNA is TGTGCCAGCAGGAAGGCGGGATTCTACGAGCAGTACTTC.

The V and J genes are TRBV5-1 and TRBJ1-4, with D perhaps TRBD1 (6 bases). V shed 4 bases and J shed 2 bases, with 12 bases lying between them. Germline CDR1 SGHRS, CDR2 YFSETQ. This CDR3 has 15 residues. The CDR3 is CASSPWGGTNEKLFF. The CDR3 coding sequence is TGCGCCAGCAGCCCATGGGGGGGCACTAATGAAAAACTGTTTTTT.

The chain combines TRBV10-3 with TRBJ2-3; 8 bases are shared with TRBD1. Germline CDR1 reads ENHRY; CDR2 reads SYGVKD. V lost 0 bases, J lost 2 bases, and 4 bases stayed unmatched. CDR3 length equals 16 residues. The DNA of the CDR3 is TGTGCCATCAGTGAGTCTACGACAGGGGTCACAGATACGCAGTATTTT. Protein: CAISESTTGVTDTQYF.

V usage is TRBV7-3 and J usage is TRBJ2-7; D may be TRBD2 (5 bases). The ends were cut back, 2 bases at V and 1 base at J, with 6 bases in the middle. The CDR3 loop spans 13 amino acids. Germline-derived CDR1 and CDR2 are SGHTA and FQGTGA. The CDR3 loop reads CASSLPGSYEQYF. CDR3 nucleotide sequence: TGTGCCAGCAGCTTACCGGGGTCCTACGAGCAGTACTTC.

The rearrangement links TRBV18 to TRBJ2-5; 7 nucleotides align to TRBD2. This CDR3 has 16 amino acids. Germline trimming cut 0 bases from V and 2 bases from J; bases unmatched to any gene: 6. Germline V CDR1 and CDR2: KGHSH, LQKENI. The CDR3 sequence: CASSPPGTTVQETQYF. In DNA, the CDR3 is TGTGCCAGCTCACCACCCGGGACTACTGTACAAGAGACCCAGTACTTC.

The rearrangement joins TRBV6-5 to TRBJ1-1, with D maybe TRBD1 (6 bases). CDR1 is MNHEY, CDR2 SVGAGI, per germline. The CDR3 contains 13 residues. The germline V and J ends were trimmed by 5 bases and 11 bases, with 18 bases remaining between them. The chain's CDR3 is CASSAHEQGRAFF. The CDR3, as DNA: TGTGCCAGCAGTGCTCATGAACAGGGTCGCGCTTTCTTT.

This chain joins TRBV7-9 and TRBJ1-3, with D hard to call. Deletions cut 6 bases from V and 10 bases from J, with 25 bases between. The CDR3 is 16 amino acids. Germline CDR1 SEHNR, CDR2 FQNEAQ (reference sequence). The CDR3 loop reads CASRYSLWSSQETIYF. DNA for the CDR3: TGTGCCAGCAGATATAGTCTATGGTCGAGCCAAGAAACCATATATTTT.

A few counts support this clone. The CDR3 sequence: CASTREGTMNTEAFF. The CDR3 DNA reads as TGTGCCAGCACCAGGGAGGGCACCATGAACACTGAAGCTTTCTTT. The V gene is TRBV7-9, the J gene TRBJ1-1, with a possible D match to TRBD1 (5 bases). V lost 7 bases to trimming and J lost 0 bases, with 15 bases between them. The V gene's germline CDR1 is SEHNR and CDR2 FQNEAQ (reference sequence). This CDR3 spans 15 amino acids.

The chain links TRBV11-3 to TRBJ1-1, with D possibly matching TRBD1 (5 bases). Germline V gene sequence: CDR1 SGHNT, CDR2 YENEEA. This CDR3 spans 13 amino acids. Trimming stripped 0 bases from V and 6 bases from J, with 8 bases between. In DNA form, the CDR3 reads TGTGCCAGCAGCTTAGATCTCAGGGCTGAAGCTTTCTTT. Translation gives CASSLDLRAEAFF.

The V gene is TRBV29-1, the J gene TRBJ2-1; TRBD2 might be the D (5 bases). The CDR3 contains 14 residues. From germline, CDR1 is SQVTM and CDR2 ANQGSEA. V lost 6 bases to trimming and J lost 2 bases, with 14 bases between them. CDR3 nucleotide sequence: TGCAGCGTGAGGGTAACGGGAACCTACAATGAGCAGTTCTTC. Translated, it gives CSVRVTGTYNEQFF.